What follows are 9 T cell receptor beta chains derived from one specimen sequenced in a study of blood T cell repertoires in COVID-19. Profiling relied on immunoSEQ multiplex PCR, and the TCRdb table lists in-frame clones only, not all of them. This table holds 150,000 to 200,000 clones, more than 65% found once. The sample comprised peripheral blood. The receptors were gathered from a human donor with acute or convalescent COVID-19. The donor label of this sample is uncertain.

V gene TRBV6-1 combines with J gene TRBJ1-3, with 9 bases matching TRBD1. V dropped 4 bases and J dropped 0; count of bases not matched to a gene: 7. CDR3 length: 17 residues. In germline, CDR1 is MNHNS, CDR2 SASEGT. This CDR3 reads CASSVRQGVNSGNTIYF. The DNA of the CDR3 is TGTGCCAGCAGTGTTCGACAGGGGGTTAACTCTGGAAACACCATATATTTT.

The chain links TRBV5-1 to TRBJ1-3; the match to TRBD1 covers 7 bases. V lost 3 bases and J lost 1; bases outside the gene matches: 7. Germline values: CDR1 SGHRS, CDR2 YFSETQ. This CDR3 is built from 16 residues. For the CDR3, the DNA is TGCGCCAGCAGCTCCACGACAGGGCAGTCTGGAAACACCATATATTTT. Translating gives CASSSTTGQSGNTIYF. The variable domain in full, completed from reference TRBV5-1 and TRBJ1-3, reads KAGVTQTPRYLIKTRGQQVTLSCSPISGHRSVSWYQQTPGQGLQFLFEYFSETQRNKGNFPGRFSGRQFSNSRSEMNVSTLELGDSALYLCASSSTTGQSGNTIYFGEGSWLTVV.

The rearrangement uses TRBV15 and TRBJ2-5, with D perhaps TRBD1 (6 bases). Looked up from germline, CDR1 is LNHNV and CDR2 is YYDKDF (reference sequence). The CDR3 has 15 residues. V lost 4 bases, J lost 2 bases, and 14 bases lay in between. The CDR3, as DNA: TGTGCCACCAGCATCCCCACAGGGTCACAAGAGACCCAGTACTTC. It yields the protein CATSIPTGSQETQYF.

The rearrangement joins TRBV2 to TRBJ1-2; possibly TRBD1 for D (6 bases). CDR3 length equals 12 residues. V was pared by 4 bases and J by 8 bases, with 11 bases between. Germline CDR1 SNHLY, CDR2 FYNNEI. CDR3 residues: CASSATGSGYTF. CDR3 nucleotides: TGTGCCAGCAGTGCGACAGGTTCCGGCTACACCTTC.

The V call is TRBV5-5, the J call TRBJ2-2, with 8 bases fitting TRBD1. Germline V gene lookup returns CDR1 SGHKS and CDR2 YYEKEE (reference sequence). The CDR3 runs to 14 residues. The V segment lost 4 bases and the J segment 6 bases; nucleotides outside the gene matches: 5. In DNA form, the CDR3 reads TGTGCCAGCAGCGCCTTGACAGGGGCCGGGGAGCTGTTTTTT. It translates to CASSALTGAGELFF.

The rearrangement joins TRBV19 to TRBJ2-7; TRBD2 aligns across 9 bases. With 5 bases clipped from V and 3 bases from J, the junction kept 8 bases outside the gene matches. The CDR3 totals 15 residues. The germline gives CDR1 LNHDA, CDR2 SQIVND (reference sequence). CDR3 residues: CASSSSGTSFYEQYF. The CDR3, as DNA: TGTGCCAGTAGTTCCTCCGGGACTAGCTTCTACGAGCAGTACTTC. The full variable domain, its missing parts supplied by reference TRBV19 and TRBJ2-7, is DGGITQSPKYLFRKEGQNVTLSCEQNLNHDAMYWYRQDPGQGLRLIYYSQIVNDFQKGDIAEGYSVSREKKESFPLTVTSAQKNPTAFYLCASSSSGTSFYEQYFGPGTRLTVT.

The gene calls are TRBV2 and TRBJ2-7, with D perhaps matching TRBD1 (5 bases). Germline V CDR1 and CDR2: SNHLY, FYNNEI. This CDR3 is built from 13 residues. The V gene lost 4 bases and the J gene lost 0 bases, with 7 bases spanning the gap. This CDR3 is CASSAGISYEQYF. In DNA, the CDR3 is TGTGCCAGCAGTGCAGGGATCTCCTACGAGCAGTACTTC.

V usage is TRBV5-1 and J usage is TRBJ2-2; 10 bases match TRBD2. V lost 1 base to trimming and J lost 4 bases; unmatched junction nucleotides: 1. Germline V gene lookup returns CDR1 SGHRS and CDR2 YFSETQ. This CDR3 has 15 residues. CDR3 amino acids: CASSLTSGTTGELFF. The CDR3 DNA follows: TGCGCCAGCAGCTTGACTAGCGGGACCACCGGGGAGCTGTTTTTT.

This clone was observed a handful of times. V and J are TRBV7-9 and TRBJ2-1; a weak D match, TRBD2 (6 bases). The CDR3 is 13 amino acids. V lost 5 bases to trimming and J lost 6 bases, with 11 bases between them. Looked up from germline, CDR1 is SEHNR and CDR2 is FQNEAQ (reference sequence). CDR3 nucleotides: TGTGCCAGCAGCCTTCGGGAGTTCAATGAGCAGTTCTTC. Encoded protein: CASSLREFNEQFF.